The 9 T cell receptor beta chains below come from one sample, sequenced in a study of OX40 agonist ivuxolimab in advanced cancers. Profiled with immunoSEQ multiplex PCR; TCRdb holds only in-frame clones, not every one. This sample has about 48,000 clones; around nine tenths occur once, and the top ten carry roughly 4.9%. Sample: CD4+ or CD8+ T cells sorted from blood, taken in a trial of the OX40 agonist ivuxolimab. The receptors come from an adult with an advanced solid tumor such as melanoma, head and neck, liver or kidney cancer.

The rearrangement uses TRBV7-9 and TRBJ1-4; tentative D call: TRBD1 (5 bases). The CDR3 runs to 14 residues. Germline V gives CDR1 SEHNR, CDR2 FQNEAQ (reference sequence). Trimming removed 7 bases at V and 0 bases at J, with 9 bases between. The CDR3 sequence: CASTDSATNEKLFF. CDR3 in DNA: TGTGCCAGCACCGACAGCGCAACTAATGAAAAACTGTTTTTT.

V and J are TRBV5-6 and TRBJ1-6; no clear D gene. This CDR3 comprises 14 residues. Trimming took 0 bases from V and 6 from J, leaving 7 bases between them. Looked up from germline, CDR1 is SGHDT and CDR2 is YYEEEE. DNA for the CDR3: TGTGCCAGCAGCTTGGAAGGCTTTAATTCACCCCTCCACTTT. Its translation is CASSLEGFNSPLHF.

In regard to this clone: Other nucleotide sequences in the sample specify the same CDR3. The J gene is TRBJ2-7, the V gene TRBV7-9; D might be TRBD2 (5 bases). Germline V lookup: CDR1 SEHNR, CDR2 FQNEAQ (reference sequence). The CDR3 is 13 amino acids. Trimming removed 9 bases at V and 4 bases at J, with 16 bases between. The CDR3 is CASSRPRAYEQYF. DNA for the CDR3: TGTGCCAGTAGCCGACCGAGGGCATACGAGCAGTACTTC.

The chain employs TRBV14 and TRBJ2-2, with 10 bases identical to TRBD2. CDR1 is SGHDN and CDR2 is FVKESK in the germline V gene. CDR3 length equals 20 residues. Unmatched junction bases numbered 14, after V lost 0 bases and J lost 4 bases. DNA for the CDR3: TGTGCCAGCAGCCAAGATAGGGGGTACGCTAGCGGGAGACCCACCGGGGAGCTGTTTTTT. This gives the protein CASSQDRGYASGRPTGELFF.

The chain employs TRBV9 and TRBJ2-1; D may correspond to TRBD1 or TRBD2 (6 bases each). V lost 0 bases and J lost 8, with 15 bases in between. Germline CDR1 and CDR2: SGDLS and YYNGEE. The CDR3 totals 15 residues. CDR3 residues: CASSVAGGGTYEQFF. CDR3 nucleotides: TGTGCCAGCAGCGTAGCTGGAGGGGGGACATATGAGCAGTTCTTC.

The V and J genes are TRBV11-2 and TRBJ2-3, with 8 positions matching TRBD1. Losses at the gene ends were 4 bases for V and 5 bases for J; bases not matched to a gene: 11. The CDR3 runs to 16 residues. Germline values: CDR1 SGHAT, CDR2 FQNNGV. DNA of the CDR3: TGTGCCAGCAGCTCACTTGGACAGGGCTTGAGAGATACGCAGTATTTT. Its translation is CASSSLGQGLRDTQYF.

V and J are TRBV10-3 and TRBJ2-7; D ambiguous. This CDR3 is built from 12 residues. CDR1 and CDR2 from the germline V gene are ENHRY and SYGVKD. Trimming removed 10 bases at V and 2 bases at J, with 12 bases between. The CDR3 loop is CATQEGAYEQYF. Written as DNA, the CDR3 is TGTGCCACCCAAGAAGGCGCCTACGAGCAGTACTTC.

The chain is built from TRBV5-6 and TRBJ1-1; D possibly corresponds to TRBD1 (6 bases). This CDR3 has 15 residues. The V end was cut by 1 base, the J end by 3 bases, with 13 bases between. The germline CDR1 and CDR2 sequences are SGHDT and YYEEEE. The CDR3 DNA sequence: TGTGCCAGCAGCTTGATGGGACACCAAGACACTGAAGCTTTCTTT. Protein: CASSLMGHQDTEAFF.

CDR3 DNA: TGTGCCAGTAGTTCTGGACTAGCGGGAGAGACCGGGGAGCTGTTTTTT. This encodes CASSSGLAGETGELFF. The J gene is TRBJ2-2, the V gene TRBV19; 13 bases match TRBD2. CDR1 is LNHDA and CDR2 is SQIVND in the germline V gene (reference sequence). The CDR3 loop spans 16 amino acids. V lost 5 bases to trimming and J lost 5 bases; unmatched junction nucleotides: 5.